The T cell receptor beta chain under discussion was sequenced for a study of cytomegalovirus exposure and HLA in healthy donors. Study-level results: An analysis that was carried out later associated 16,951 TCR beta sequences with HLA alleles at 0.05 false discovery rate. HLA restriction was apparent for most CMV-associated TCR beta chains in a later analysis. What was likely a sequencing artifact was a cluster of highly shared sequence variants.

A word on this clone: The antigen is undetermined.

The ends were cut back, 1 base at V and 13 bases at J, with 12 bases in the middle. CDR3 length: 12 residues. CDR1 is SEHNR and CDR2 is FQNEAQ in the germline V gene (reference sequence). PCR primers comprised 60 Vbeta and 13 Jbeta primers. The method was immunoSEQ multiplex PCR; TCRdb's version includes in-frame clones alone and lacks a portion of them. In the table there are around 200,000 clones, approximately 86% of which are singletons. Sample: PBMCs. This sequence was found in a woman in her 30s in good health and CMV-seronegative. The rearrangement joins TRBV7-9 to TRBJ2-3; TRBD2 is a possible D gene (5 bases). CDR3 in amino acids: CASSLDSPGEYF. CDR3 nucleotides: TGTGCCAGCAGCTTAGACTCGCCCGGGGAGTATTTT.